These 28 T cell receptor beta chains share one sample of origin, sequenced in a study of blood T cell repertoires in COVID-19. Profiled with immunoSEQ multiplex PCR; TCRdb holds only in-frame clones, not every one. The data show a few hundred thousand clones, with roughly 84% seen just once and approximately 3% held by the top ten. Sequencing was done on a sample of PBMCs or T cells enriched from blood (not recorded which). These receptors all stem from a woman aged 25-40 years who had recovered from COVID-19.

This CDR3 reads CASSLSVAGTYTGELFF. CDR3 bases: TGTGCCAGCAGTTTATCGGTAGCGGGTACTTACACCGGGGAGCTGTTTTTT. The chain couples TRBV27 to TRBJ2-2; 7 bases are a match to TRBD2. From germline, CDR1 is MNHEY and CDR2 SMNVEV (reference sequence). The CDR3 loop spans 17 amino acids. The junction had 7 bases not matched to a gene; V was cut back by 0 bases and J by 3 bases.

This clone was picked up one time. The chain couples TRBV4-1 to TRBJ2-1, with 10 bases matching TRBD2. Germline CDR1 MGHRA, CDR2 YSYEKL. V shed 1 base and J 0 bases; nucleotides not matched to a gene: 9. The CDR3 has 19 residues. The CDR3, as DNA: TGCGCCAGCAGCCAAGGGCTAGCGGGAGTTGGTAACTCCTACAATGAGCAGTTCTTC. Its protein product is CASSQGLAGVGNSYNEQFF.

The genes are TRBV10-1 and TRBJ2-1, with D maybe TRBD2 (5 bases). Germline V gene sequence: CDR1 WNHNN, CDR2 SYGVQD (reference sequence). Trimming took 3 bases from V and 9 from J, leaving 18 bases between them. This CDR3 region has 15 residues. Here the CDR3 DNA reads TGCGCCAGCAGTGACCCCGGACGGAGGTCCGGTGAGCAGTTCTTC. This encodes CASSDPGRRSGEQFF.

The CDR3 nucleotides are TGTGCCAGCAGCTTAGTCGCGGGACAGGGAAGGGGAAATGAGCAGTTCTTC. Residues: CASSLVAGQGRGNEQFF. V usage is TRBV7-6 and J usage is TRBJ2-1; 9 bases are a match to TRBD1. The CDR3 contains 17 residues. Losses at the gene ends were 1 base for V and 7 bases for J; bases not matched to a gene: 11. The germline CDR1 and CDR2 sequences are SGHVS and FNYEAQ.

The genes are TRBV24-1 and TRBJ2-1, with 9 bases identical to TRBD2. CDR1 is KGHDR and CDR2 is SFDVKD in the germline V gene. The length of the CDR3 is 14 residues. J was trimmed by 6 bases and V by 5 bases; bases with no gene match: 4. The CDR3: CATSAASGINEQFF. CDR3 in DNA: TGTGCCACCAGTGCCGCTAGCGGGATCAATGAGCAGTTCTTC.

The gene calls are TRBV6-1 and TRBJ2-7; 7 bases line up with TRBD1. The CDR3 has 14 residues. Losses at the gene ends were 1 base for V and 4 bases for J; bases not matched to a gene: 4. Germline CDR1 MNHNS, CDR2 SASEGT. The CDR3 spells CASSEEGQKYEQYF. DNA for the CDR3: TGTGCCAGCAGTGAAGAGGGACAGAAATACGAGCAGTACTTC.

For this clone: This CDR3 is also generated by other DNA sequences in the sample. V gene TRBV7-6 combines with J gene TRBJ2-2; possibly TRBD1 for D (6 bases). Trimming cost V 3 bases and J 5 bases, with 13 bases left between them. Germline V gives CDR1 SGHVS, CDR2 FNYEAQ. This CDR3 is 15 amino acids long. CDR3 loop: CASSLGTTKTGELFF. CDR3 coding DNA: TGTGCCAGCAGCTTGGGGACAACTAAAACCGGGGAGCTGTTTTTT.

The rearrangement uses TRBV18 and TRBJ1-5, with D perhaps TRBD1 (6 bases). The V gene's germline CDR1 is KGHSH and CDR2 LQKENI. The CDR3 has 16 amino acids. Trimming removed 0 bases from V and 4 bases from J, with 13 bases in between. CDR3 protein: CASSPPGQIGNQPQHF. As DNA, the CDR3 is TGTGCCAGCTCACCACCGGGACAAATTGGGAATCAGCCCCAGCATTTT.

CDR3 bases: TGTGCCAGCAGCTTGAAACAGGGTCCTTTCTATGGCTACACCTTC. Its protein is CASSLKQGPFYGYTF. The V gene is TRBV5-6, the J gene TRBJ1-2; perhaps TRBD1 as D (6 bases). The germline CDR1 and CDR2 sequences are SGHDT and YYEEEE. The germline V and J ends were trimmed by 1 base and 4 bases, with 14 bases remaining between them. The CDR3 has 15 residues.

This clone came up once. This chain joins TRBV18 and TRBJ2-1, with 8 positions matching TRBD1. This CDR3 has 15 amino acids. The germline V gene encodes CDR1 KGHSH and CDR2 LQKENI. The V and J ends lost 1 base and 7 bases, in that order; junction bases with no gene match: 6. The CDR3 nucleotides read TGTGCCAGCTCACCACTCCAGGGGGCGCGTAATGAGCAGTTCTTC. Residues: CASSPLQGARNEQFF.

The gene calls are TRBV9 and TRBJ2-2; 9 bases fit TRBD2. The CDR3 is 20 residues long. V lost 1 base to trimming and J lost 0 bases; unmatched junction nucleotides: 13. Germline V gene sequence: CDR1 SGDLS, CDR2 YYNGEE. The CDR3 sequence: CASSVRPPLKRGANTGELFF. Written as DNA, the CDR3 is TGTGCCAGCAGCGTACGGCCTCCGTTAAAGCGGGGGGCGAACACCGGGGAGCTGTTTTTT.

This clone was seen a few times. The chain's CDR3 is CASSPPSRDREGNTIYF. The CDR3 DNA is TGTGCCAGCTCACCGCCCTCCCGGGACAGGGAAGGAAACACCATATATTTT. The chain combines TRBV18 with TRBJ1-3; the match to TRBD1 covers 9 bases. V trimming: 3 bases; J trimming: 4 bases; junction bases outside the gene matches: 10. The CDR3 covers 17 residues. Germline V lookup: CDR1 KGHSH, CDR2 LQKENI.

This clone was picked up one time. V and J are TRBV27 and TRBJ1-1, with D perhaps TRBD1 (6 bases). The CDR3 has 13 residues. Germline CDR1 reads MNHEY; CDR2 reads SMNVEV (reference sequence). The ends were cut back, 4 bases at V and 3 bases at J, with 9 bases in the middle. The CDR3 loop is CASSYQGYTEAFF. The CDR3 coding sequence is TGTGCCAGCAGTTATCAGGGGTACACTGAAGCTTTCTTT.

The chain combines TRBV7-3 with TRBJ2-1; 11 bases align to TRBD2. In germline, CDR1 is SGHTA, CDR2 FQGTGA. This CDR3 contains 15 residues. V gave up 5 bases and J gave up 7 bases; unmatched junction bases: 7. The CDR3, as DNA: TGTGCCAGCAGCGTTAGCGGGGGGGTCGGGAATGAGCAGTTCTTC. This encodes CASSVSGGVGNEQFF.

The rearrangement joins TRBV30 to TRBJ2-1, with a tentative D call TRBD2 (6 bases). Germline-derived CDR1 and CDR2 are GTSNPN and SVGIG (reference sequence). This CDR3 has 12 residues. The CDR3 sequence is CATSQLYNEQFF. The CDR3 coding sequence is TGTGCAACTAGCCAACTTTACAATGAGCAGTTCTTC.

V usage is TRBV3-1 (or the pseudogene TRBV3-2) and J usage is TRBJ2-1; 7 bases are a match to TRBD2. The CDR3 is made up of 16 amino acids. The V gene end was trimmed by 6 bases and the J gene end by 1 base; junction bases not matched to a gene: 9. CDR1 is LGHDT, CDR2 YNNKEL, per germline (reference sequence). The CDR3 loop reads CASRHTGGRSYNEQFF. CDR3 sequence (DNA): TGTGCCAGCAGACATACGGGGGGTAGGTCCTACAATGAGCAGTTCTTC.

The genes are TRBV11-2 and TRBJ1-1; D remains unclear. Deletions cut 6 bases from V and 1 base from J, with 6 bases between. CDR1 and CDR2 (germline): SGHAT, FQNNGV. The length of the CDR3 is 12 residues. CDR3 amino acids: CASRTWNTEAFF. CDR3 DNA sequence: TGTGCCAGCAGGACATGGAACACTGAAGCTTTCTTT.

V is TRBV27 and J is TRBJ2-5; 15 bases line up with TRBD2. Germline-derived CDR1 and CDR2 are MNHEY and SMNVEV (reference sequence). The CDR3 loop spans 17 amino acids. Germline trimming cut 6 bases from V and 2 bases from J; bases unmatched to any gene: 7. The CDR3 reads CASRVGTSGGSQETQYF. The CDR3 DNA follows: TGTGCCAGCAGGGTCGGGACTAGCGGGGGGTCGCAAGAGACCCAGTACTTC.

This chain uses TRBV18 with TRBJ1-2; tentatively, D is TRBD1 (5 bases). Germline CDR1 is KGHSH and CDR2 is LQKENI. The CDR3 spans 14 residues. V lost 2 bases and J 4 bases, leaving 11 bases between the germline ends. The CDR3, as DNA: TGTGCCAGCTCACCAGTTGACAGAATCTATGGCTACACCTTC. It specifies CASSPVDRIYGYTF. Variable domain in full (rest from reference TRBV18 and TRBJ1-2): NAGVMQNPRHLVRRRGQEARLRCSPMKGHSHVYWYRQLPEEGLKFMVYLQKENIIDESGMPKERFSAEFPKEGPSILRIQQVVRGDSAAYFCASSPVDRIYGYTFGSGTRLTVV.

The CDR3 here is CAWRRGDTMPHEQYF. DNA for the CDR3: TGTGCCTGGCGGCGGGGGGACACCATGCCCCACGAGCAGTACTTC. The chain carries TRBV30 and TRBJ2-7, with TRBD2 matching over 8 bases. Germline trimming cut 5 bases from V and 5 bases from J; bases unmatched to any gene: 14. In germline, CDR1 is GTSNPN, CDR2 SVGIG (reference sequence). CDR3 length: 15 residues.

This clone is a singleton in its sample. The chain uses TRBV7-3 and TRBJ2-2, with D hard to call. The length of the CDR3 is 9 residues. CDR1 is SGHTA, CDR2 FQGTGA, per germline. The CDR3 nucleotides are TGTGTCGTAACCGGGGAGCTGTTTTTT. It specifies CVVTGELFF.

The chain is built from TRBV28 and TRBJ2-7, with 10 positions matching TRBD1. After removal of 6 bases from V and 5 bases from J, the junction contained 7 bases not matched to a gene. The CDR3 has 14 residues. Looked up from germline, CDR1 is MDHEN and CDR2 is SYDVKM. In nucleotides, the CDR3 is TGTGCCAGCAGCTCAGGGACAGGGGTCCACGAGCAGTACTTC. This codes for CASSSGTGVHEQYF.

The rearrangement links TRBV3-1 (or the pseudogene TRBV3-2) to TRBJ1-5, with 7 nucleotides matching TRBD1. This CDR3 has 14 amino acids. Per the germline V gene, CDR1 is LGHDT and CDR2 is YNNKEL (reference sequence). The J segment lost 6 bases and the V segment lost 4 bases, leaving 6 bases of the junction unmatched. The CDR3 DNA follows: TGTGCCAGCAGCCGGGAGACAGGGACTCAGCCCCAGCATTTT. Translation: CASSRETGTQPQHF.

This clone was seen a handful of times. The chain recombines TRBV27 with TRBJ1-1; 7 nucleotides align to TRBD1. This CDR3 region has 14 residues. Germline assignment: CDR1 MNHEY and CDR2 SMNVEV (reference sequence). With V trimmed by 8 bases and J by 5 bases, 11 bases remained unmatched. The CDR3 protein is CASREGASPTEAFF. CDR3 nucleotide sequence: TGTGCCAGCCGGGAGGGGGCTTCCCCGACTGAAGCTTTCTTT.

The V and J genes are TRBV29-1 and TRBJ2-7; TRBD2 matches at 9 bases. The ends lost 6 bases at V and 3 bases at J; junction bases unmatched: 9. CDR1 is SQVTM and CDR2 is ANQGSEA in the germline V gene. The CDR3 extends over 14 amino acids. This CDR3 is CSVPGAGGLYEQYF. Written as DNA, the CDR3 is TGCAGCGTCCCCGGAGCGGGGGGTCTCTACGAGCAGTACTTC.

V and J are TRBV11-2 and TRBJ2-7, with TRBD1 as a possible D gene (5 bases). Germline loops: CDR1 SGHAT, CDR2 FQNNGV. The CDR3 sequence is 14 residues long. V was pared by 3 bases and J by 2 bases, with 11 bases between. In nucleotides, the CDR3 is TGTGCCAGCAGCTTCCAAGGACAAACCTACGAGCAGTACTTC. Protein: CASSFQGQTYEQYF.

The chain has TRBV2 and TRBJ1-2, with TRBD1 as a possible D gene (5 bases). CDR1 SNHLY and CDR2 FYNNEI come from the germline V gene. The ends were cut back, 6 bases at V and 8 bases at J, with 13 bases in the middle. The CDR3 is 12 residues long. The CDR3, as DNA: TGTGCCAGCAGGGGGCCCATGGGGGGCTACACCTTC. This codes for CASRGPMGGYTF.

This clone was picked up a small number of times. The J gene is TRBJ2-7, the V gene TRBV2, with 10 bases fitting TRBD2. The germline V gene has CDR1 SNHLY and CDR2 FYNNEI. V was pared by 0 bases and J by 1 base, with 3 bases of the junction left unmatched. The CDR3 sequence is 16 residues long. CDR3 bases: TGTGCCAGCAGTGAAGCGCTGGGACTAGCGTCCTACGAGCAGTACTTC. Encoded protein: CASSEALGLASYEQYF.